This paragraph covers one T cell receptor (beta chain) sequence. The germline CDR1 and CDR2 sequences are LNHDA and SQIVND (reference sequence). V lost 6 bases to trimming and J lost 3 bases, with 11 bases between them. This CDR3 is built from 13 residues. These data are taken from a study of identifying expanded T cells in peripheral blood. The protocol was immunoSEQ multiplex PCR, while the TCRdb copy is restricted to in-frame clones and leaves out a portion. The sample contains roughly 100,000 clones, 88% of which appear only once. The chain employs TRBV19 and TRBJ1-1; the D is unclear. Specimen: blood. The origin of this receptor is a person between 18 and 75 years old in good health. The CDR3 DNA follows: TGTGCCAGTAGCCTCGGGCCTTACACTGAAGCTTTCTTT. Translated: CASSLGPYTEAFF. Using reference TRBV19 and TRBJ1-1 for the parts outside the CDR3, the full variable domain is DGGITQSPKYLFRKEGQNVTLSCEQNLNHDAMYWYRQDPGQGLRLIYYSQIVNDFQKGDIAEGYSVSREKKESFPLTVTSAQKNPTAFYLCASSLGPYTEAFFGQGTRLTVV.